The rows below give T cell receptor beta chains drawn from one sample of a study of blood T cell repertoires in COVID-19. TCRdb's copy holds only in-frame clones and misses some; the assay was immunoSEQ multiplex PCR. Of about 260,000 clones in the sample, around nine tenths were seen once. The sample comprised peripheral blood. These receptors all stem from a man aged 40-55 years who had recovered from COVID-19. CDR3s leave out the opening cysteine and the closing phenylalanine or tryptophan. Rows may omit the clone size; those that give it use once, few, many or a size class.

clone_size j_call v_call cdr3_aa
. TRBJ1-6 TRBV9 ASSPGGASVNSPLH
. TRBJ2-5 TRBV27 ASSSFDGGETQY
. TRBJ2-7 TRBV12-3/TRBV12-4 AGIGLAGDEQY
. TRBJ2-2 TRBV19 ASSFFPRTANTGELF
. TRBJ1-1 TRBV4-3 ASSQGSKGAGPEAF
once TRBJ2-7 TRBV2 ASRGLAGSYEQY
. TRBJ2-7 TRBV10-1 ASSGATGKYEQY
. TRBJ2-3 TRBV4-2 ASSPPDRWSGMDTQY
. TRBJ2-7 TRBV27 ASRPGQGSSYEQY
. TRBJ2-1 TRBV6-5 ASSPRQGSYNEQF
. TRBJ1-4 TRBV6-5 ASSSGVTNEKLF
. TRBJ2-5 TRBV20-1 SASRLRSQEQETQY
. TRBJ2-7 TRBV6-2/TRBV6-3 ASSSGLAGNNEQY
. TRBJ1-1 TRBV12-5 ASGLFRSLNTEAF
once TRBJ1-1 TRBV5-6 ASSSPKDRENTEAF
. TRBJ2-1 TRBV27 ASGLAGPWGGQF
few TRBJ1-1 TRBV5-6 ASIAGGLNTEAF
. TRBJ2-1 TRBV5-6 ASSLGVGGEQF
. TRBJ2-7 TRBV4-1 ASSHQEGGRYEQY
. TRBJ2-7 TRBV4-1 ASSQNTGALYEQY
. TRBJ1-4 TRBV14 ASSQEGQGGEKLF
. TRBJ1-6 TRBV5-4 ASSDGQGLNSPLH
once TRBJ2-7 TRBV3-1/TRBV3-2 AWDGQLSSGSSYEQY
. TRBJ2-1 TRBV7-9 ASSLTSGRYSYNEQF
. TRBJ2-2 TRBV5-1 ASSPSGTTLAGELF
. TRBJ2-5 TRBV2 ASSQGRGGRETQY
. TRBJ2-1 TRBV12-3/TRBV12-4 ASKGLGWRWAF
once TRBJ1-1 TRBV10-3 AITSGLETEAF
once TRBJ2-1 TRBV5-6 ASSSLAGPYNEQF
once TRBJ2-2 TRBV4-2 ASSRTSGNTGELF
. TRBJ2-3 TRBV11-3 ASSFDGLSTDTQY
. TRBJ1-2 TRBV6-5 ASSYPAGAHYGYT
. TRBJ1-1 TRBV5-1 ASSKDRFEAF
. TRBJ1-6 TRBV25-1 ASSALGGVDSPLH
few TRBJ1-1 TRBV10-3 AARPESAGGAF
. TRBJ1-1 TRBV29-1 SATTGPNTEAF